The subject of this entry is one T cell receptor beta chain. The CDR3 consists of 16 residues. V was cut by 0 bases and J by 1 base, with 15 bases left in between. Germline V gene lookup returns CDR1 SQVTM and CDR2 ANQGSEA. The data were obtained in a study of T-cell reconstitution after alpha-beta-depleted transplantation in children. The library targeted TCRbeta and was prepared with unique molecular identifiers. Via MiXCR, TCRdb re-called the PCR reads, giving one row per CDR3 protein. The table lists approximately 350,000 distinct CDR3 sequences, under 13% of them singletons. This receptor was identified in a human donor who donated a stem cell graft to a child with acute lymphoblastic leukemia. Sequencing was performed on PBMCs from the stem cell graft donor, taken from the stem cell graft. V is TRBV29-1 and J is TRBJ2-5; maybe TRBD1 (5 bases). The CDR3 coding sequence is TGCAGCGTTGAAGACCGAGGCAGGGTCGCCCAAGAGACCCAGTACTTC. This sequence encodes CSVEDRGRVAQETQYF.